This is a list of T cell receptor beta chains from one sample in a study of control samples from healthy donors and cancer patients. TCRdb's copy holds only in-frame clones and misses some; the assay was immunoSEQ multiplex PCR. The repertoire holds 150,000 to 200,000 clones, with 88% as singletons. Sequenced input: blood. These receptors were taken from a woman in her twenties or thirties in good health. Both conserved end residues are trimmed from each CDR3.

v_call: TRBV19
cdr3_length: 11
j_call: TRBJ2-5
cdr3_aa: ASSIVSQETQY

v_call: TRBV7-9
cdr3_length: 11
j_call: TRBJ1-6
cdr3_aa: ASSLEPDSPLH

v_call: TRBV7-9
cdr3_length: 14
j_call: TRBJ2-6
cdr3_aa: ASSPVESSGANVLT

v_call: TRBV6-5
cdr3_length: 13
j_call: TRBJ2-1
cdr3_aa: ASSWRASKYNEQF

v_call: TRBV19
cdr3_length: 16
j_call: TRBJ2-1
cdr3_aa: ASSRDRVGGEGYNEQF

v_call: TRBV5-4
cdr3_length: 11
j_call: TRBJ1-2
cdr3_aa: ASSLGQGARYT

v_call: TRBV24-1
cdr3_length: 14
j_call: TRBJ2-2
cdr3_aa: ATSDPGQGTTGELF

v_call: TRBV6-5
cdr3_length: 11
j_call: TRBJ2-5
cdr3_aa: ASRGTSKETQY

v_call: TRBV7-9
cdr3_length: 12
j_call: TRBJ1-2
cdr3_aa: ASSLGSGNYGYT

v_call: TRBV28
cdr3_length: 14
j_call: TRBJ2-2
cdr3_aa: ASRGGDRGGTGELF

v_call: TRBV5-6
cdr3_length: 13
j_call: TRBJ1-6
cdr3_aa: ASSFTGRVTSPLH

v_call: TRBV18
cdr3_length: 12
j_call: TRBJ2-3
cdr3_aa: ASSPPGTSDTQY